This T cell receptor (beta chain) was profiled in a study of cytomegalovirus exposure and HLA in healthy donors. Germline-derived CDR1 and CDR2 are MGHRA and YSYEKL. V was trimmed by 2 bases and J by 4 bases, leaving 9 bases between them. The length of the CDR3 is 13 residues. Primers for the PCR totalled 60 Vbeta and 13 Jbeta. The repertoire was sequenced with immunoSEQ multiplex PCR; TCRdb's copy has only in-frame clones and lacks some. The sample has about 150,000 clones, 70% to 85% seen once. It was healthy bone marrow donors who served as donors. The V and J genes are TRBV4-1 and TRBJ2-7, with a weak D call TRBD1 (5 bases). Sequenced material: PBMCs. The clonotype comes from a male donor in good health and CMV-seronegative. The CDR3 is CASSQISGYEQYF. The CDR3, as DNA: TGCGCCAGCAGCCAAATTTCAGGGTACGAGCAGTACTTC.